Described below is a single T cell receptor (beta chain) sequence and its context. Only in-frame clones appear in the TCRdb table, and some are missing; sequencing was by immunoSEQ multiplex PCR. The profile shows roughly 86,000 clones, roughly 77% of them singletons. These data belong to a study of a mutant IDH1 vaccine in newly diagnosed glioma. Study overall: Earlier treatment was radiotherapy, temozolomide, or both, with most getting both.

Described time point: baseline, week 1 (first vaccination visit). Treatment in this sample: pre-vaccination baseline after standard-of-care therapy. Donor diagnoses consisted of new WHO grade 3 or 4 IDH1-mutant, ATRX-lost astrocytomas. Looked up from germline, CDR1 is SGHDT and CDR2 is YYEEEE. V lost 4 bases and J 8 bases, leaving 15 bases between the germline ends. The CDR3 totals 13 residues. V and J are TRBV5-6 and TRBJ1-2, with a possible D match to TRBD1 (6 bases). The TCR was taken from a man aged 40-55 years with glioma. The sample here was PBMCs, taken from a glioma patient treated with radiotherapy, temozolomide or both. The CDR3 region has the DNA TGTGCCAGCAGCGAACAGGGACTAGGGGGCTACACCTTC. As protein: CASSEQGLGGYTF.